Listed below are T cell receptor beta chains from one sample, sequenced in a study of blood T cell repertoires in COVID-19. Produced via immunoSEQ multiplex PCR; TCRdb's table is partial and in-frame only. The sample includes a few hundred thousand clones, 90% seen only once; the top ten take around 4.3%. Material for sequencing was PBMCs or T cells enriched from blood (not recorded which). The receptors come from a woman aged 18-29 years with acute COVID-19. Both conserved end residues are part of each CDR3. Fields, in order: V gene, clone size, D gene, J gene, CDR3 protein, CDR3 DNA. D genes are given only for firm matches. Rows may omit the clone size; those that give it use once, few, many or a size class.

TRBV10-3	once	TRBD2	TRBJ2-1	CAISGLAGGGNEQFF	TGTGCCATCAGTGGACTAGCGGGAGGGGGCAATGAGCAGTTCTTC
TRBV11-1	NA	TRBD2	TRBJ2-1	CASSLGVAGGHNEQFF	TGTGCCAGCAGCTTAGGCGTAGCGGGAGGGCACAATGAGCAGTTCTTC
TRBV27	NA	TRBD1	TRBJ2-2	CASLGGGRGLTGELFF	TGTGCCAGTCTGGGGGGAGGCAGGGGGCTTACCGGGGAGCTGTTTTTT
TRBV9	NA	NA	TRBJ2-1	CASSAMGGGEQFF	TGTGCCAGCAGCGCGATGGGGGGAGGTGAGCAGTTCTTC
TRBV12-5	NA	TRBD2	TRBJ2-3	CASGVPKRESTDTQYF	TGTGCTAGTGGTGTACCGAAGCGGGAAAGCACAGATACGCAGTATTTT
TRBV5-1	NA	NA	TRBJ1-1	CASSFVGQGNTEAFF	TGCGCCAGCAGCTTCGTGGGACAAGGGAACACTGAAGCTTTCTTT
TRBV5-1	NA	NA	TRBJ1-1	CASSLGAGGVTEAFF	TGCGCCAGCAGCTTGGGGGCAGGAGGTGTCACTGAAGCTTTCTTT
TRBV7-3	NA	TRBD2	TRBJ2-7	CASSQLAGDSYEQYF	TGTGCCAGCAGCCAACTAGCGGGAGACTCCTACGAGCAGTACTTC
TRBV28	NA	NA	TRBJ1-2	CASSSGRYGYTF	TGTGCCAGCAGTTCGGGTCGATATGGCTACACCTTC
TRBV6-6	NA	NA	TRBJ2-2	CASSYFQGPNTGELFF	TGTGCCAGCAGTTACTTTCAGGGCCCCAACACCGGGGAGCTGTTTTTT
TRBV28	NA	TRBD1	TRBJ1-2	CASSFGVAGGHGYTF	TGTGCCAGCAGTTTTGGTGTTGCAGGGGGACATGGCTACACCTTC
TRBV4-1	NA	TRBD2	TRBJ2-7	CASSQDLFGLAGGEQYF	TGCGCCAGCAGCCAAGATTTATTCGGGCTAGCGGGAGGTGAGCAGTACTTC
TRBV7-2	NA	TRBD2	TRBJ2-1	CASSPHSGRMGSNEQFF	TGTGCCAGCAGCCCACATAGCGGGAGGATGGGATCAAATGAGCAGTTCTTC
TRBV10-3	NA	NA	TRBJ1-2	CAISAEGSNGYTF	TGTGCCATCAGTGCGGAGGGGTCCAATGGCTACACCTTC
TRBV2	few	NA	TRBJ1-5	CASTREQGPYQPQHF	TGTGCCAGCACCCGAGAGCAGGGTCCCTATCAGCCCCAGCATTTT